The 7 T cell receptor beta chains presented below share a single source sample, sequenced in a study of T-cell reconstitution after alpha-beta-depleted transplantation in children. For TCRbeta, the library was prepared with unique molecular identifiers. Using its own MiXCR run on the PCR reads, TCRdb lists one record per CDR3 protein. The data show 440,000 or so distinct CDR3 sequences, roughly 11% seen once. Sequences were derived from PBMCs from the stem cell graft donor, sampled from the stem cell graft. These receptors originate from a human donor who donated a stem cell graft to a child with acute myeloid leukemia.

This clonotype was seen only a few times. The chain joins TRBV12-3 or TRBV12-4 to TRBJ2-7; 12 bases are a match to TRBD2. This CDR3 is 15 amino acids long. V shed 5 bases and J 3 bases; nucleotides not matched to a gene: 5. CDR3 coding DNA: TGTGCCAGCAGTGGGGGACTAGCGGGCGGCTACGAGCAGTACTTC. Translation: CASSGGLAGGYEQYF.

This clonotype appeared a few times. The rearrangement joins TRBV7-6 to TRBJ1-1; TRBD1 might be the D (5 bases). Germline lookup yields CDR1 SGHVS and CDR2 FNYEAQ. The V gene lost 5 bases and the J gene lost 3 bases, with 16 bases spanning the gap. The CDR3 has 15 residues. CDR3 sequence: CASSPGRGGDTEAFF. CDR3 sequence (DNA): TGTGCCAGCAGCCCGGGGCGGGGAGGGGACACTGAAGCTTTCTTT. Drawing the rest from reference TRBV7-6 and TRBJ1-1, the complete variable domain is GAGVSQSPRYKVTKRGQDVALRCDPISGHVSLYWYRQALGQGPEFLTYFNYEAQQDKSGLPNDRFSAERPEGSISTLTIQRTEQRDSAMYRCASSPGRGGDTEAFFGQGTRLTVV.

Written as DNA, the CDR3 is TGCAGCGTTTTTCGGGACAGCAACACCGGGGAGCTGTTTTTT. Translation: CSVFRDSNTGELFF. The rearrangement uses TRBV29-1 and TRBJ2-2; 7 nucleotides match TRBD1. J gave up 2 bases and V 5 bases, and 5 bases lay outside the gene matches. Germline loops: CDR1 SQVTM, CDR2 ANQGSEA. The CDR3 has 14 amino acids.

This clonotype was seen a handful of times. CDR3: CASSLEGGQDRLHF. CDR3 nucleotides: TGTGCCAGCAGCTTGGAAGGGGGACAGGACAGACTCCACTTT. The chain joins TRBV5-4 to TRBJ1-6, with 8 bases fitting TRBD1. With 0 bases clipped from V and 16 bases from J, the junction kept 9 bases outside the gene matches. CDR3 length: 14 residues. CDR1 SGHNT and CDR2 YYREEE come from the germline V gene (reference sequence).

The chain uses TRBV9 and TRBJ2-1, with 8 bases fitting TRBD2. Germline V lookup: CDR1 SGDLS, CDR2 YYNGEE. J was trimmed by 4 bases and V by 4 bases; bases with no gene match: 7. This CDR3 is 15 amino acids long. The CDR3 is CASSPPGTSYNEQFF. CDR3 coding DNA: TGTGCCAGCAGCCCACCCGGGACTAGTTACAATGAGCAGTTCTTC.

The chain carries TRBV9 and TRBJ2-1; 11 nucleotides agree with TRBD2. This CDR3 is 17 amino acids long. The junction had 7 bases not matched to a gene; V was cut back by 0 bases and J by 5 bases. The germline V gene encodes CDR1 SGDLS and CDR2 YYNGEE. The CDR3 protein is CASSVDPTSGVNNEQFF. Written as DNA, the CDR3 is TGTGCCAGCAGCGTAGATCCGACTAGCGGGGTCAACAATGAGCAGTTCTTC.

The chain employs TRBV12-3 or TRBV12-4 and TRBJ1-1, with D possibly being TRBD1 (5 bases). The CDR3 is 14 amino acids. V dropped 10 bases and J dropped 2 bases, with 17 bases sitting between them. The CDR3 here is CATSPGQGNTEAFF. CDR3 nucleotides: TGTGCCACCTCACCGGGGCAGGGAAACACTGAAGCTTTCTTT.